Reported below is one TCR beta chain. This clone was seen a few times. What this receptor recognizes is not known. One end of the junction fails to match germline, which may point to a read error. CDR1 and CDR2, looked up from the germline V gene, are SGHNT and YENEEA. Measured from the cysteine to the phenylalanine, the CDR3 is 16 residues long. Only the CDR3 part of the read is kept: 48 bases, read in frame from the first base. The sample is drawn from a study of T cells in localized non-small cell lung cancer (dated by TCRdb to between 2020 and 2021). Study-wide context: Comparing tumors with uninvolved tumor-adjacent lungs, the study looked at the T cell repertoires of 200 to 250 patients with early-stage NSCLC. Of the NSCLC patients, roughly 130 were male and about a hundred were female, and the mean age was about 69 years. The cohort consisted of 200 to 250 treatment-naive NSCLC patients whose localized lung tumors had been resected.

At diagnosis, peripheral blood, uninvolved tumor-adjacent lung and tumor were collected and were preserved as a mix of fresh-frozen and FFPE material. Overall study results and their limits: Uninvolved tumor-adjacent lung showed the highest T cell clonality, higher than tumor, which suggests more focused antigenic responses in the uninvolved tumor-adjacent lung. Higher blood T cell density associated with longer overall survival, while higher adjacent-lung clonality associated with shorter survival. Because the study design was exploratory, TCR variables were selected using unadjusted p-values without false-discovery rate correction. Multi-region tumor sequencing was not performed, so intratumor heterogeneity could not be excluded. A median of roughly 60 of the top 100 tumor clones were detected in paired uninvolved adjacent lung, and 28 of these tumor clones were also found among the top 100 clones of the paired uninvolved adjacent lung.

TCR beta CDR3 regions were sequenced from DNA using the immunoSEQ Assay. Under the source paper's analysis protocol: To compute T cell density, TCR beta template counts were normalized to usable DNA, which was estimated by amplifying housekeeping genes. Using the preseqR package, richness was estimated by extrapolating to 120,000 templates for tissue samples and 400,000 templates for PBMC samples. Clonality was calculated as one minus Pielou's evenness. Tissue-enriched TCRs were identified through differential abundance testing performed on productive amino-acid clonotypes, with a minimum total count of 5 and an alpha of 0.1. The Jaccard Index and the Morisita Overlap Index were used to quantify repertoire overlap between compartments. GLIPH clustered TCR beta CDR3s with public tetramer-defined viral CDR3s; viral motifs required at least three viral sequences plus V-gene enrichment. TCRdb stores this immuneACCESS table with in-frame sequences only. Part of the clones is absent; in the studies checked, under half of the shortfall reflects unresolved V genes, and no reason is known for the rest. V and J calls plus clone size are reproduced from that table; the DNA served to infer D and trimming. A total of around 6,700 clones appear in this sample, about 47% of them only once. About 7.8% of the sample is taken by the ten largest.

The input for sequencing was lung tumor tissue, taken before any cancer treatment. The chain employs TRBV11-3 and TRBJ1-6; no D gene is confidently identified. The sequence derives from a man aged 35-69 years with stage III lung adenocarcinoma. In nucleotide form, the sequence is TGTGCCAGCAGCTTAGAGCGAGGAGGATTTGGTTCATCCCTCCACTTT. Its product reads: CASSLERGGFGSSLHF. The full variable domain, with segments outside the CDR3 supplied by the reference TRBV11-3 and TRBJ1-6 proteins, appears as EAGVVQSPRYKIIEKKQPVAFWCNPISGHNTLYWYLQNLGQGPELLIRYENEEAVDDSQLPKDRFSAERLKGVDSTLKIQPAELGDSAVYLCASSLERGGFGSSLHFGNGTRLTVT.